These 32 T cell receptor beta chains were all obtained from the same sample, sequenced in a study of cytomegalovirus exposure and HLA in healthy donors. The PCR made use of 60 Vbeta and 13 Jbeta primers. Sequenced by immunoSEQ multiplex PCR; TCRdb stores in-frame clones only, minus some. The table includes about 110,000 clones, roughly 70% detected once. Source material: PBMCs. All receptors come from a woman under 40 in good health and CMV-seronegative.

V is TRBV19 and J is TRBJ2-1; TRBD2 agrees at 15 bases. CDR1 is LNHDA and CDR2 is SQIVND in the germline V gene (reference sequence). With 5 bases clipped from V and 8 bases from J, the junction kept 10 bases outside the gene matches. The CDR3 runs to 17 residues. CDR3 DNA sequence: TGTGCCAGTAGTTGGACTAGCGGGGGGGCCCTGGACGATGAGCAGTTCTTC. This codes for CASSWTSGGALDDEQFF.

On this clone itself: An end of the junction does not agree with germline; a read error may underlie this. The chain carries TRBV7-7 and TRBJ2-1, with 7 bases fitting TRBD2. The germline V gene has CDR1 SSHAT and CDR2 FNYEAQ (reference sequence). The CDR3 is 15 residues long. CDR3 residues: CASSLGTNPFNEQFF. In DNA form, the CDR3 reads TGTGCTAGCAGCCTTGGGACTAATCCTTTCAATGAGCAGTTCTTC.

The CDR3 bases are TGTGCCAGCAGTTACGTCCGCACCGGGGAGCTGTTTTTT. Its translation is CASSYVRTGELFF. The chain links TRBV6-5 to TRBJ2-2; no reliable D call. This CDR3 is 13 amino acids long. Between the trimmed V and J ends, which lost 2 bases and 4 bases, there was a span of 5 bases. Germline CDR1 MNHEY, CDR2 SVGAGI.

The V and J genes are TRBV5-1 and TRBJ1-2, with TRBD1 identical over 7 bases. CDR3 size: 17 residues. The V gene's germline CDR1 is SGHRS and CDR2 YFSETQ. Trimming at V came to 0 bases and at J to 5 bases, leaving 13 bases not matched to a gene. The CDR3 region has the DNA TGCGCCAGCAGCTTGGCCGAATATCAGGGGGTTCAGTATGGCTACACCTTC. Its protein product is CASSLAEYQGVQYGYTF.

This clone showed up just a few times. J is TRBJ2-7 and V is TRBV9; 10 nucleotides line up with TRBD1. The CDR3 loop spans 15 amino acids. After removal of 0 bases from V and 7 bases from J, the junction contained 7 bases not matched to a gene. Looked up from germline, CDR1 is SGDLS and CDR2 is YYNGEE. The CDR3 DNA follows: TGTGCCAGCAGCGTAGGCCCGGGACAGGGGAGTGAGCAGTACTTC. It specifies CASSVGPGQGSEQYF.

This clone was observed a few times. This sequence joins TRBV5-6 and TRBJ2-7; D gene uncertain. CDR3 length: 11 residues. Germline assignment: CDR1 SGHDT and CDR2 YYEEEE. V was pared by 2 bases and J by 8 bases, with 8 bases between. DNA of the CDR3: TGTGCCAGCAGCTTTCTCGGTCAGCAGTACTTC. This encodes CASSFLGQQYF. The entire variable domain, with the rest obtained from reference TRBV5-6 and TRBJ2-7, is as follows: DAGVTQSPTHLIKTRGQQVTLRCSPKSGHDTVSWYQQALGQGPQFIFQYYEEEERQRGNFPDRFSGHQFPNYSSELNVNALLLGDSALYLCASSFLGQQYFGPGTRLTVT.

This clone has a single count. The chain recombines TRBV2 with TRBJ1-3; 10 nucleotides line up with TRBD1. The J segment lost 0 bases and the V segment lost 4 bases, leaving 3 bases of the junction unmatched. Germline V CDR1 and CDR2: SNHLY, FYNNEI. CDR3 length: 16 residues. The CDR3 DNA reads TGTGCCAGCAGTGGGACAGGGGGTCACTCTGGAAACACCATATATTTT. Translated: CASSGTGGHSGNTIYF.

This rearrangement joins TRBV29-1 to TRBJ2-2; the match to TRBD1 covers 9 bases. V trimming: 6 bases; J trimming: 6 bases; junction bases outside the gene matches: 11. Germline V gene sequence: CDR1 SQVTM, CDR2 ANQGSEA. The CDR3 length is 15 residues. CDR3 sequence (DNA): TGCAGCGTCTCCCGACGGACAGGGGAGGCCGGGGAGCTGTTTTTT. Encoded protein: CSVSRRTGEAGELFF.

The V gene is TRBV5-4, the J gene TRBJ1-1, with 9 nucleotides matching TRBD1. This CDR3 contains 16 residues. Germline CDR1 SGHNT, CDR2 YYREEE (reference sequence). J was trimmed by 2 bases and V by 4 bases; bases with no gene match: 9. Here the CDR3 reads CASSPRDRVRNTEAFF. The CDR3, as DNA: TGTGCCAGCAGCCCCCGGGACAGGGTGAGAAACACTGAAGCTTTCTTT.

A few counts support this clone. The J gene is TRBJ1-1, the V gene TRBV12-5; maybe TRBD1 (5 bases). CDR3 length: 16 residues. The germline V gene has CDR1 LGHNT and CDR2 FRNRAP. V lost 5 bases and J 3 bases, leaving 19 bases between the germline ends. The CDR3 DNA is TGTGCTAGTGGTCTCCTAAGGGCATCGGGGGACACTGAAGCTTTCTTT. Protein product: CASGLLRASGDTEAFF.

This clone was seen only once. The chain recombines TRBV19 with TRBJ2-6; weak D call: TRBD1 (5 bases). The V gene lost 5 bases and the J gene lost 0 bases, with 8 bases spanning the gap. The CDR3 extends over 15 amino acids. CDR1 LNHDA and CDR2 SQIVND come from the germline V gene (reference sequence). CDR3 residues: CASSVQASGANVLTF. The DNA for the CDR3 is TGTGCCAGTAGTGTACAGGCCTCTGGGGCCAACGTCCTGACTTTC.

This clone has a handful of counts. The gene calls are TRBV6-1 and TRBJ2-7; D might be TRBD1 (6 bases). Trimming shortened V by 4 bases and J by 7 bases, and 17 bases separated the two germline ends. Germline V gives CDR1 MNHNS, CDR2 SASEGT. The CDR3 is made up of 14 amino acids. The CDR3 loop reads CASSGDTPAREQYF. The CDR3 nucleotides read TGTGCCAGCAGTGGGGACACCCCGGCGAGGGAGCAGTACTTC.

The chain employs TRBV5-1 and TRBJ2-7, with 8 bases matching TRBD2. The CDR3 runs to 16 residues. With V trimmed by 0 bases and J by 0 bases, 5 bases remained unmatched. The germline V gene has CDR1 SGHRS and CDR2 YFSETQ. CDR3 loop: CASSLGLAQSSYEQYF. As DNA, the CDR3 is TGCGCCAGCAGCTTGGGACTAGCGCAAAGCTCCTACGAGCAGTACTTC. Combining the CDR3 with reference TRBV5-1 and TRBJ2-7 gives the whole variable domain KAGVTQTPRYLIKTRGQQVTLSCSPISGHRSVSWYQQTPGQGLQFLFEYFSETQRNKGNFPGRFSGRQFSNSRSEMNVSTLELGDSALYLCASSLGLAQSSYEQYFGPGTRLTVT.

V usage is TRBV9 and J usage is TRBJ1-3; maybe TRBD1 (5 bases). Germline V CDR1 and CDR2: SGDLS, YYNGEE. The CDR3 runs to 15 residues. Trimming stripped 0 bases from V and 6 bases from J, with 13 bases between. CDR3 amino acids: CASSVVAGEENTIYF. CDR3 coding DNA: TGTGCCAGCAGCGTAGTAGCGGGGGAAGAAAACACCATATATTTT.

The chain carries TRBV5-4 and TRBJ2-1; D gene ambiguous. Germline CDR1 and CDR2: SGHNT and YYREEE (reference sequence). V lost 4 bases to trimming and J lost 8 bases, with 19 bases between them. CDR3 length equals 15 residues. Here the CDR3 DNA reads TGTGCCAGCAGCCTCGGAATCGGGTTCGGCGATGAGCAGTTCTTC. Its protein product is CASSLGIGFGDEQFF.

This clone was counted a single time. J is TRBJ1-2 and V is TRBV29-1; D is unclear. V lost 1 base and J 3 bases, leaving 12 bases between the germline ends. Germline V lookup: CDR1 SQVTM, CDR2 ANQGSEA. The CDR3 extends over 14 amino acids. This CDR3 reads CSVEGEGIDYGYTF. The CDR3 nucleotides read TGCAGCGTTGAAGGGGAGGGTATAGACTATGGCTACACCTTC.

The chain employs TRBV14 and TRBJ1-2; D is perhaps TRBD1 (5 bases). The CDR3 consists of 20 residues. The germline V gene has CDR1 SGHDN and CDR2 FVKESK. V gave up 0 bases and J gave up 5 bases, with 28 bases separating them. The CDR3 DNA reads as TGTGCCAGCAGCCAAGAAAAGGGGTCTAAAAGTCCGGGGGACGGGTATGGCTACACCTTC. Its protein product is CASSQEKGSKSPGDGYGYTF.

V gene TRBV6-1 combines with J gene TRBJ2-7; D is uncertain. The CDR3 has 13 amino acids. Trimming shortened V by 8 bases and J by 0 bases, and 11 bases separated the two germline ends. Germline V lookup: CDR1 MNHNS, CDR2 SASEGT. The DNA of the CDR3 is TGTGCCAGCCTCTGGCATACCTCCTACGAGCAGTACTTC. Encoded protein: CASLWHTSYEQYF.

The chain joins TRBV5-6 to TRBJ1-1; D perhaps matches TRBD1 (6 bases). Germline V gene lookup returns CDR1 SGHDT and CDR2 YYEEEE. This CDR3 is built from 12 residues. Trimming cost V 5 bases and J 6 bases, with 11 bases left between them. CDR3 in DNA: TGTGCCAGCAGATGGGGACATGCTGAAGCTTTCTTT. Translating it yields CASRWGHAEAFF.

This chain joins TRBV7-2 and TRBJ2-3, with 10 bases lining up with TRBD2. Trimming removed 5 bases from V and 0 bases from J; junction bases left unmatched: 11. Germline assignment: CDR1 SGHTA and CDR2 FQGNSA. The length of the CDR3 is 18 residues. In DNA form, the CDR3 reads TGTGCCAGCAGCCCTCTTAGGGTAGCGGGGGGAAGCACAGATACGCAGTATTTT. Amino acid sequence: CASSPLRVAGGSTDTQYF.

The rearrangement joins TRBV19 to TRBJ1-6; 9 nucleotides align to TRBD1. Germline CDR1 is LNHDA and CDR2 is SQIVND (reference sequence). Trimming at V came to 3 bases and at J to 8 bases, leaving 5 bases not matched to a gene. The CDR3 extends over 15 amino acids. Here the CDR3 reads CASSIGQGLDSPLHF. In nucleotides, the CDR3 is TGTGCCAGTAGTATCGGACAGGGGCTCGATTCACCCCTCCACTTT.

This clone was observed a single time. The J gene is TRBJ2-1, the V gene TRBV6-1; 10 positions agree with TRBD2. Germline CDR1 and CDR2: MNHNS and SASEGT. V lost 6 bases to trimming and J lost 4 bases; unmatched junction nucleotides: 6. The CDR3 is 15 amino acids. CDR3 in DNA: TGTGCCAGCAGCGACACTAGCGGGACTTACAATGAGCAGTTCTTC. Its translation is CASSDTSGTYNEQFF.

This chain uses TRBV12-5 with TRBJ1-1, with a tentative D call TRBD1 (6 bases). The ends were cut back, 5 bases at V and 0 bases at J, with 13 bases in the middle. CDR1 is LGHNT, CDR2 FRNRAP, per germline. The CDR3 runs 15 residues. CDR3 coding DNA: TGTGCTAGTGGTAACGGGACACCCCTGAACACTGAAGCTTTCTTT. Translating it yields CASGNGTPLNTEAFF. Based on the CDR3 plus reference TRBV12-5 and TRBJ1-1, the full variable domain is DARVTQTPRHKVTEMGQEVTMRCQPILGHNTVFWYRQTMMQGLELLAYFRNRAPLDDSGMPKDRFSAEMPDATLATLKIQPSEPRDSAVYFCASGNGTPLNTEAFFGQGTRLTVV.

This chain joins TRBV30 and TRBJ1-4; D gene uncertain. V was cut by 2 bases and J by 7 bases, with 8 bases left in between. Germline values: CDR1 GTSNPN, CDR2 SVGIG (reference sequence). The CDR3 sequence is 12 residues long. In DNA form, the CDR3 reads TGTGCCTGGAGTTCAGGTGGTGAAAAACTGTTTTTT. Amino acids: CAWSSGGEKLFF.

CDR3 sequence (DNA): TGTGCCAGCAGTCCCCGACTAGCGGTTCAAGAGACCCAGTACTTC. This encodes CASSPRLAVQETQYF. V gene TRBV27 combines with J gene TRBJ2-5; 9 bases align to TRBD2. The CDR3 extends over 15 amino acids. The germline V gene has CDR1 MNHEY and CDR2 SMNVEV (reference sequence). V was pared by 5 bases and J by 2 bases, with 6 bases of the junction left unmatched.

The chain uses TRBV4-3 and TRBJ1-3, with a weak D call TRBD1 (6 bases). The CDR3 length is 15 residues. Trimming stripped 0 bases from V and 1 base from J, with 7 bases between. Germline V gene sequence: CDR1 LGHNA, CDR2 YSLEER. CDR3 coding DNA: TGCGCCAGCAGCCAAGATACAGGGTCTGGAAACACCATATATTTT. It encodes CASSQDTGSGNTIYF.

The chain joins TRBV5-8 to TRBJ2-1; TRBD2 aligns across 14 bases. The V gene end was trimmed by 5 bases and the J gene end by 9 bases; junction bases not matched to a gene: 10. Germline V gene lookup returns CDR1 SGHTS and CDR2 YDEGEE. The CDR3 length is 16 residues. In DNA form, the CDR3 reads TGTGCCAGCAGGGCCGGGACTAGCGGGAGATGGGGTGAGCAGTTCTTC. Encoded protein: CASRAGTSGRWGEQFF.

The rearrangement links TRBV5-6 to TRBJ2-5, with unresolved D. This CDR3 is built from 11 residues. CDR1 and CDR2 (germline): SGHDT, YYEEEE. V was trimmed by 2 bases and J by 5 bases, leaving 4 bases between them. This CDR3 is CASSFLETQYF. CDR3 nucleotide sequence: TGTGCCAGCAGCTTTCTTGAGACCCAGTACTTC.

The V gene is TRBV6-1, the J gene TRBJ1-1; D uncertain. The length of the CDR3 is 15 residues. V was cut by 4 bases and J by 2 bases, with 14 bases left in between. Germline V gene data show CDR1 as MNHNS and CDR2 as SASEGT. The CDR3 region has the DNA TGTGCCAGCAGTGGAGGCGGGTCACTCAACACTGAAGCTTTCTTT. As protein: CASSGGGSLNTEAFF.

The chain has TRBV5-1 and TRBJ1-2, with D possibly TRBD1 on 6 matching bases. Germline V gives CDR1 SGHRS, CDR2 YFSETQ. The CDR3 extends over 15 amino acids. The V end was cut by 4 bases, the J end by 8 bases, with 21 bases between. CDR3 sequence: CASSPLGEGGRGYTF. Here the CDR3 DNA reads TGCGCCAGCAGCCCCCTTGGGGAAGGGGGTCGAGGCTACACCTTC.

The chain carries TRBV15 and TRBJ2-6; a possible D gene is TRBD1 (6 bases). There are 16 residues in the CDR3. V was cut by 3 bases and J by 0 bases, with 9 bases left in between. From germline, CDR1 is LNHNV and CDR2 YYDKDF (reference sequence). This chain's CDR3 is CATSRGQTSGANVLTF. The CDR3 DNA reads as TGTGCCACCAGCAGGGGACAAACCTCTGGGGCCAACGTCCTGACTTTC.

This clone was observed a few times. The chain carries TRBV11-2 and TRBJ2-2; D is ambiguous. The V end lost 2 bases, the J end lost 1 base, and 5 bases lay between the germline ends. The CDR3 totals 14 residues. Germline V lookup: CDR1 SGHAT, CDR2 FQNNGV. The CDR3 sequence is CASSLSGNTGELFF. The DNA of the CDR3 is TGTGCCAGCAGCTTATCAGGGAACACCGGGGAGCTGTTTTTT.